This paragraph reports one T cell receptor (beta chain). Its antigen is unidentified. TCRdb passed the reads through MiXCR, listing each CDR3 protein once. The table includes about 920,000 distinct CDR3 sequences, roughly a third detected once. The sample comes from a study of T cell repertoires in cytomegalovirus infection. Study outcomes and limitations: Pooled public TCR beta family frequency picked out CMV carriers with the relevant HLA.

The input for sequencing was cultured CD8+ T cells from PBMCs, taken from culture after CMV antigen stimulation. This TCR was sampled from a human donor in good health (CMV status not recorded). Some clones in this sample may be carry-over from other donors' samples.

In DNA, the CDR3 is TGTGCCAGCAGCCAGAGCGGGGGGCCCAACCAAGAGACCCAGTACTTC. It specifies CASSQSGGPNQETQYF. J is TRBJ2-5 and V is TRBV11-2, with 9 bases aligning to TRBD2. The CDR3 covers 16 residues. Germline V gives CDR1 SGHAT, CDR2 FQNNGV. Trimming took 5 bases from V and 0 from J; bases not matched to a gene: 7.